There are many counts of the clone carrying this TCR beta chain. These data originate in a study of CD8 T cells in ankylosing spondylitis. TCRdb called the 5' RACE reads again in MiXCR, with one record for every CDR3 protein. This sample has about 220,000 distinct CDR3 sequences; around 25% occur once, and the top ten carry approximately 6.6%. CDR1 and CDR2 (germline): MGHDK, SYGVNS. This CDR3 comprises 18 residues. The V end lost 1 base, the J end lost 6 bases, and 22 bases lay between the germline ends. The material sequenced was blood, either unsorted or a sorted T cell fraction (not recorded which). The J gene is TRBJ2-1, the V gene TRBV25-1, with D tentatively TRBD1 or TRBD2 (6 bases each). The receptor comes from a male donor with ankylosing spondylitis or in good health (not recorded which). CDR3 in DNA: TGTGCCAGCAGTGAATGGACCGTTGGCAGGGGTAGCGGCAATGAGCAGTTCTTC. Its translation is CASSEWTVGRGSGNEQFF.